This entry is about one T cell receptor beta chain. This specimen comes from a study of T cells expressing NK-cell markers. TCRdb reprocessed the 5' RACE reads and stores each CDR3 protein as one record, lacking DNA. The sample's table shows under 600,000 distinct CDR3 sequences. What was sequenced was blood T cells: a sorted CD56 or NKG2C T cell subset, CD4+ or CD8+ T cells, or bulk PBMC T cells (not recorded which). The clonotype originates from a woman aged 50 to 60 in good health.

The CDR3 loop reads CASSHRSSGTYYNEQFF. This sequence joins TRBV5-6 and TRBJ2-1; TCRdb gives TRBD2 as the D gene, but with no DNA this cannot be confirmed. The CDR3 covers 17 residues. In germline, CDR1 is SGHDT, CDR2 YYEEEE. Full variable domain (outside the CDR3, taken from reference TRBV5-6 and TRBJ2-1): DAGVTQSPTHLIKTRGQQVTLRCSPKSGHDTVSWYQQALGQGPQFIFQYYEEEERQRGNFPDRFSGHQFPNYSSELNVNALLLGDSALYLCASSHRSSGTYYNEQFFGPGTRLTVL.